These 28 T cell receptor beta chains were all obtained from the same sample, sequenced in a study of shared clonotypes between healthy human individuals. In the naive CD8 group, cells lacked CD45RO and were positively selected for CCR7, so terminally differentiated effector memory CD45RA+ cells were left out. The protocol was immunoSEQ multiplex PCR, while the TCRdb copy is restricted to in-frame clones and leaves out a portion. The sample yields around 2,000,000 clones, about 95% seen once. The sequencing input was naive CD8+ T cells sorted from blood. These receptors were taken from a man between 18 and 29 years old in good health.

The V call is TRBV28, the J call TRBJ1-6, with D maybe TRBD1 (6 bases). CDR1 is MDHEN, CDR2 SYDVKM, per germline. The CDR3 has 15 residues. V lost 2 bases, J lost 4 bases, and 9 bases lay in between. CDR3 coding DNA: TGTGCCAGCAGTTTAGGACAGTCTTATAATTCACCCCTCCACTTT. Residues: CASSLGQSYNSPLHF.

The chain joins TRBV7-2 to TRBJ2-3, with D unresolved. Trimming took off 6 bases at V and 4 bases at J, with 17 bases between the two ends. The CDR3 is 15 amino acids. Germline CDR1 and CDR2: SGHTA and FQGNSA. The DNA for the CDR3 is TGTGCCAGCAGGGACCCTGGCATTCACGCAGATACGCAGTATTTT. Translated: CASRDPGIHADTQYF.

This rearrangement joins TRBV29-1 to TRBJ2-7; no reliable D call. V lost 4 bases, J lost 0 bases, and 10 bases lay in between. CDR3 length: 13 amino acids. Germline CDR1 reads SQVTM; CDR2 reads ANQGSEA. CDR3 loop: CSVVRGSSYEQYF. The CDR3 bases are TGCAGCGTTGTCCGTGGAAGCTCCTACGAGCAGTACTTC.

CDR3 region: CASSFAGELFF. The CDR3 DNA sequence: TGTGCCAGCAGCTTTGCCGGGGAGCTGTTTTTT. J is TRBJ2-2 and V is TRBV13, with unresolved D. Trimming left V 3 bases short and J 6 bases short, with 2 bases between. Germline CDR1 is PRHDT and CDR2 is FYEKMQ (reference sequence). CDR3 length: 11 amino acids.

V and J are TRBV5-5 and TRBJ2-3; D ambiguous. This CDR3 region has 14 residues. V was clipped by 0 bases and J by 2 bases, with 7 bases between them. The germline V gene has CDR1 SGHKS and CDR2 YYEKEE (reference sequence). The CDR3 coding sequence is TGTGCCAGCAGCTTGGACAGTTACACAGATACGCAGTATTTT. Translation: CASSLDSYTDTQYF.

The V call is TRBV15, the J call TRBJ1-5; no clear D gene. V lost 10 bases and J lost 1, with 14 bases in between. Per the germline V gene, CDR1 is LNHNV and CDR2 is YYDKDF (reference sequence). CDR3 length: 14 residues. DNA for the CDR3: TGTGCCAGTTCCAGTTTCAACAGCAATCAGCCCCAGCATTTT. This translates into CASSSFNSNQPQHF.

The chain's CDR3 is CASSPPSGRKRGEQFF. CDR3 nucleotides: TGTGCCAGCAGCCCACCTAGCGGGAGGAAGAGGGGTGAGCAGTTCTTC. This chain connects TRBV7-9 to TRBJ2-1; 11 nucleotides align to TRBD2. CDR3 length equals 16 residues. V shed 5 bases and J 9 bases; nucleotides not matched to a gene: 12. Germline assignment: CDR1 SEHNR and CDR2 FQNEAQ (reference sequence).

Concerning this clone itself: The identical CDR3 is also encoded by other nucleotide sequences in the sample. The chain couples TRBV11-2 to TRBJ2-7, with 7 bases matching TRBD1. Trimming removed 5 bases from V and 4 bases from J; junction bases left unmatched: 5. There are 13 residues in the CDR3. Germline V lookup: CDR1 SGHAT, CDR2 FQNNGV. The CDR3 coding sequence is TGTGCCAGCAGCCCTACAGGGGCATACGAGCAGTACTTC. Its protein product is CASSPTGAYEQYF.

This sequence joins TRBV4-1 and TRBJ2-1; D is possibly TRBD2 (6 bases). This CDR3 contains 15 residues. Germline values: CDR1 MGHRA, CDR2 YSYEKL. V lost 1 base to trimming and J lost 5 bases, with 12 bases between them. The CDR3 is CASSQVFSGNNEQFF. The CDR3 DNA follows: TGCGCCAGCAGCCAAGTGTTTAGCGGTAACAATGAGCAGTTCTTC.

This chain uses TRBV30 with TRBJ1-2; D gene ambiguous. Germline CDR1 reads GTSNPN; CDR2 reads SVGIG (reference sequence). The CDR3 contains 14 residues. Trimming took 2 bases from V and 0 from J, leaving 10 bases between them. The DNA of the CDR3 is TGTGCCTGGAGTACTTATAGCACTAACTATGGCTACACCTTC. Translating it yields CAWSTYSTNYGYTF.

The chain has TRBV7-9 and TRBJ1-6; 7 bases line up with TRBD1. The CDR3 is made up of 15 amino acids. J was trimmed by 7 bases and V by 5 bases; bases with no gene match: 8. Germline V CDR1 and CDR2: SEHNR, FQNEAQ (reference sequence). The CDR3 region is CASSTGTVSNSPLHF. CDR3 bases: TGTGCCAGCAGCACCGGGACAGTTTCGAATTCACCCCTCCACTTT.

This chain connects TRBV28 to TRBJ2-7; no clear D gene. This CDR3 is built from 13 residues. V was clipped by 3 bases and J by 4 bases, with 10 bases between them. Germline assignment: CDR1 MDHEN and CDR2 SYDVKM. The CDR3 DNA follows: TGTGCCAGCAGTTTCGGACCCCTATACGAGCAGTACTTC. Translated: CASSFGPLYEQYF.

This chain uses TRBV19 with TRBJ2-7; no definite D call. V was shortened by 6 bases and J by 1 base, with 13 bases between the two germline ends. Germline CDR1 and CDR2: LNHDA and SQIVND (reference sequence). The CDR3 has 14 residues. The CDR3 DNA is TGTGCCAGTAGCCCCTTCTTTGGGTCCTACGAGCAGTACTTC. This gives the protein CASSPFFGSYEQYF.

V is TRBV7-9 and J is TRBJ2-7; 9 nucleotides match TRBD2. CDR1 is SEHNR and CDR2 is FQNEAQ in the germline V gene (reference sequence). The V and J ends lost 5 bases and 6 bases, in that order; junction bases with no gene match: 11. The CDR3 totals 15 residues. For the CDR3, the DNA is TGTGCCAGCAGCCCCGGCGGGAGGGAGGGCGGCGAGCAGTACTTC. Residues: CASSPGGREGGEQYF.

The rearrangement joins TRBV6-6 to TRBJ2-1, with 7 bases identical to TRBD1. Germline V gene lookup returns CDR1 MNHNY and CDR2 SVGAGI (reference sequence). With 5 bases clipped from V and 4 bases from J, the junction kept 5 bases outside the gene matches. The CDR3 length is 14 residues. CDR3 loop: CASSPGTVYNEQFF. The CDR3 DNA sequence: TGTGCCAGCAGTCCCGGGACAGTATACAATGAGCAGTTCTTC.

V is TRBV18 and J is TRBJ2-5, with 11 bases aligning to TRBD1. Trimming cost V 3 bases and J 4 bases; bases outside gene matches: 10. Germline-derived CDR1 and CDR2 are KGHSH and LQKENI. The CDR3 runs to 17 residues. The DNA of the CDR3 is TGTGCCAGCTCACCGGTGGGACAGGGGGTATTCGGAGAGACCCAGTACTTC. As protein: CASSPVGQGVFGETQYF.

The chain has TRBV9 and TRBJ2-1; TRBD2 matches 11 bases. The CDR3 totals 16 residues. The J segment lost 7 bases and the V segment lost 3 bases, leaving 9 bases of the junction unmatched. CDR1 SGDLS and CDR2 YYNGEE come from the germline V gene. CDR3: CASSAELAGGWNEQFF. DNA for the CDR3: TGTGCCAGCAGCGCCGAGCTAGCGGGGGGTTGGAATGAGCAGTTCTTC.

This clone came up once. The V call is TRBV7-9, the J call TRBJ2-1; 9 bases agree with TRBD2. The J segment lost 5 bases and the V segment lost 6 bases, leaving 11 bases of the junction unmatched. The CDR3 covers 16 residues. Germline V lookup: CDR1 SEHNR, CDR2 FQNEAQ (reference sequence). This CDR3 reads CASSRISGGTDNEQFF. The CDR3 DNA follows: TGTGCCAGCAGTCGGATCAGCGGGGGGACCGACAATGAGCAGTTCTTC.

This chain joins TRBV19 and TRBJ1-5; D is unresolved. The CDR3 sequence is 15 residues long. V gave up 5 bases and J gave up 0 bases, with 11 bases separating them. The germline gives CDR1 LNHDA, CDR2 SQIVND (reference sequence). The CDR3 loop reads CASSLALYSNQPQHF. The CDR3 DNA reads as TGTGCCAGTAGTTTGGCGCTGTATAGCAATCAGCCCCAGCATTTT.

The rearrangement uses TRBV10-3 and TRBJ2-2; 10 nucleotides match TRBD1. Germline CDR1 reads ENHRY; CDR2 reads SYGVKD. The CDR3 is made up of 13 amino acids. Trimming took 8 bases from V and 6 from J; bases not matched to a gene: 3. Written as DNA, the CDR3 is TGTGCCATCGGGACAGGGGAGTCCGGGGAGCTGTTTTTT. Translating it yields CAIGTGESGELFF.

With regard to this clone: At one of its ends the junction is not consistent with the germline gene, which may arise from a read error. J is TRBJ2-5 and V is TRBV6-4; D not certain. This CDR3 has 15 residues. Germline V gives CDR1 MRHNA, CDR2 SNTAGT. Here the CDR3 DNA reads TGTGCCAGCAGTGACTCGAATGGCCCCCAAGAGACCCGGTACTTC. It translates to CASSDSNGPQETRYF.

This chain connects TRBV29-1 to TRBJ1-1; D is unclear. The CDR3 is made up of 11 amino acids. CDR1 and CDR2 from the germline V gene are SQVTM and ANQGSEA. The V end lost 3 bases, the J end lost 8 bases, and 10 bases lay between the germline ends. CDR3 protein: CSVEFRLEAFF. CDR3 DNA: TGCAGCGTTGAGTTTCGGTTAGAAGCTTTCTTT.

This clone was seen only once. The rearrangement uses TRBV21-1 and TRBJ1-1. TRBV21-1 is annotated as a pseudogene. CDR3 length equals 18 residues. CDR3 sequence: CASSKMGERCIEYTEAFF. The CDR3 DNA sequence: TGTGCCAGCAGCAAAATGGGGGAAAGGTGTATAGAGTACACTGAAGCTTTCTTT.

The chain has TRBV18 and TRBJ2-2; D is undetermined. Trimming left V 0 bases short and J 0 bases short, with 8 bases between. CDR1 and CDR2 (germline): KGHSH, LQKENI. The CDR3 loop spans 16 amino acids. The CDR3 loop reads CASSPPGPPNTGELFF. The CDR3 nucleotides read TGTGCCAGCTCACCACCGGGTCCTCCGAACACCGGGGAGCTGTTTTTT.

The gene calls are TRBV6-1 and TRBJ2-7; 8 bases are a match to TRBD2. The germline V gene has CDR1 MNHNS and CDR2 SASEGT. The CDR3 is made up of 15 amino acids. The V and J ends lost 1 base and 4 bases, in that order; junction bases with no gene match: 6. DNA of the CDR3: TGTGCCAGCAGTGAAGAGCGGGAGCTGAGGTACGAGCAGTACTTC. Protein: CASSEERELRYEQYF.

This clone was seen more than once but under ten times. This chain links TRBV4-3 with TRBJ2-3; D is perhaps TRBD2 (5 bases). CDR1 LGHNA and CDR2 YSLEER come from the germline V gene. V was trimmed by 3 bases and J by 2 bases, leaving 6 bases between them. The length of the CDR3 is 13 residues. The CDR3 reads CASSQDFTDTQYF. The CDR3 coding sequence is TGCGCCAGCAGCCAGGACTTCACAGATACGCAGTATTTT.

The genes are TRBV29-1 and TRBJ2-5; D might be TRBD2 (6 bases). Per germline, CDR1 SQVTM and CDR2 ANQGSEA. V dropped 3 bases and J dropped 0 bases, with 11 bases sitting between them. This CDR3 has 14 residues. CDR3 nucleotides: TGCAGCGTTGAGTCGGGACTGTACCAAGAGACCCAGTACTTC. Translating it yields CSVESGLYQETQYF. Full variable domain (missing parts from reference TRBV29-1 and TRBJ2-5): SAVISQKPSRDICQRGTSLTIQCQVDSQVTMMFWYRQQPGQSLTLIATANQGSEATYESGFVIDKFPISRPNLTFSTLTVSNMSPEDSSIYLCSVESGLYQETQYFGPGTRLLVL.

About this clone itself: Additional DNA sequences in this sample encode the identical CDR3. The chain employs TRBV6-5 and TRBJ2-1; 8 bases agree with TRBD2. In germline, CDR1 is MNHEY, CDR2 SVGAGI. This CDR3 has 15 residues. J lost 3 bases, V lost 4 bases, and 5 bases had no gene match. The chain's CDR3 is CASSSSGGGYNEQFF. In nucleotides, the CDR3 is TGTGCCAGCAGTTCCTCGGGAGGGGGCTACAATGAGCAGTTCTTC.